The clone carrying this TCR beta chain was picked up many times. Its antigen is not identified. The conserved final phenylalanine or tryptophan is absent from the CDR3, which likely points to a read error. Starting from genomic DNA, TCR beta CDR3 was amplified through two-round multiplex PCR. Round one of PCR was performed, and it used primers specific to each TRBV and TRBJ gene. TCRdb itself ran the multiplex PCR reads through MiXCR, one entry per CDR3 protein. The sample holds around 20,000 distinct CDR3 sequences, 35% to 45% seen once. The data stem from a study of prognosis after radiotherapy for stage I lung cancer. Study background: Tumor types were squamous cell carcinoma in about seven patients, adenocarcinoma in around 11. Four developed distant metastases after radiotherapy (median about seven months), and 15 had no significant progression.

Collection of peripheral blood, in a volume of 5 to 6.5 milliliters, was performed at each of two time points. The CDR3 contains 18 residues. Per the germline V gene, CDR1 is LNHDA and CDR2 is SQIVND (reference sequence). V was clipped by 5 bases and J by 0 bases, with 22 bases between them. Overall study results and limits: Median unique TCR clones dropped from approximately 9,600 to 7,200 after stereotactic body radiation therapy.

This clonotype originated in a donor over 45 with non-small cell lung cancer. The material was PBMCs, obtained before or after stereotactic body radiation therapy (not recorded which). The chain employs TRBV19 and TRBJ1-1; maybe TRBD1 (5 bases). The CDR3 sequence: CASSPLELTAALNTEAFL. The CDR3 bases are TGTGCCAGTAGTCCCCTCGAACTGACAGCAGCATTGAACACTGAAGCTTTCCTT.